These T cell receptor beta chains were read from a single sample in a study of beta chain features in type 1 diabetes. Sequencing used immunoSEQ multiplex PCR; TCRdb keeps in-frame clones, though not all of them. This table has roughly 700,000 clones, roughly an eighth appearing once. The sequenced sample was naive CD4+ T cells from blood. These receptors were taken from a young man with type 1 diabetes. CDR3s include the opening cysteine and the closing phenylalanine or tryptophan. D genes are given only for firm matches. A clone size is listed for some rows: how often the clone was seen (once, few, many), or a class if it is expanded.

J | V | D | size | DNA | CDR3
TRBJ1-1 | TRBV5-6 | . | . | TGTGCCAGCAGCTTGCTCTGGGACACTGAAGCTTTCTTT | CASSLLWDTEAFF
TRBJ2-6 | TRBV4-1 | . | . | TGCGCCAGCAGCCAGCCTGGCCGCCGGGTCTCTGGGGCCAACGTCCTGACTTTC | CASSQPGRRVSGANVLTF
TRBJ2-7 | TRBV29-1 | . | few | TGCAGCGCAGCGCTGAAGGCGGGAAGCTCCTACGAGCAGTACTTC | CSAALKAGSSYEQYF
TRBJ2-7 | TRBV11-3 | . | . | TGTGCCAGCAGCTCCACAGGGTCCGAGCAGTACTTC | CASSSTGSEQYF
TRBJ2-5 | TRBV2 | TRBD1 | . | TGTGCCAGCATTACACAGGGGGTCGGAGAGACCCAGTACTTC | CASITQGVGETQYF
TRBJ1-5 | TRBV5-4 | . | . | TGTGCCAGCAGCCCTGATCCCGAGTCGGGCAATCAGCCCCAGCATTTT | CASSPDPESGNQPQHF
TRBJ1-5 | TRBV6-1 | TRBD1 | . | TGTGCCAGCAGTGGCGGACAGGGGCATCAGCCCCAGCATTTT | CASSGGQGHQPQHF
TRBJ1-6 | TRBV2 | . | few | TGTGCCAGCAGTTCCACAGACCCCTCAGGACCCCTCCACTTT | CASSSTDPSGPLHF
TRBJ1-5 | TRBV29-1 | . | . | TGCAGCGCATCCACGGGGCAAAATCAGCCCCAGCATTTT | CSASTGQNQPQHF
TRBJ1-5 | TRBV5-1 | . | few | TGCGCCAGCAGCTTGGCCGATTTCGATCAGCCCCAGCATTTT | CASSLADFDQPQHF
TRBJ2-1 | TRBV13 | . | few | TGTGCCAGCAGTTCCCCTCGCAGGCCCTCAGGCAATGAGCAGTTCTTC | CASSSPRRPSGNEQFF
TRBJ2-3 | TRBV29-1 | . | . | TGCAGCGTGCGATGGGGGGTAGATACGCAGTATTTT | CSVRWGVDTQYF
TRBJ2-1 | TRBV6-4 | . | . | TGTGCCAGCAGTGTGGAGGGGGATAGTGAGCAGTTCTTC | CASSVEGDSEQFF
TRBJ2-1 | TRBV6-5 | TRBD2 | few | TGTGCCAGCACACGGACGACTAGCGGGGAACAGTTCTTC | CASTRTTSGEQFF
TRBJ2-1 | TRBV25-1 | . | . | TGTGCCAGCAGTGACCTCGCGGGGTCCTTCGATGAGCAGTTCTTC | CASSDLAGSFDEQFF
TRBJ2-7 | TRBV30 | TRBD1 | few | TGTGCCTGGAGGCCGGGACAGGGGGTAAGGGAGCAGTACTTC | CAWRPGQGVREQYF
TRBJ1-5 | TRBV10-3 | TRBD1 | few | TGTGCCATCAGCGGGGGACAGGGAAGCAATCAGCCCCAGCATTTT | CAISGGQGSNQPQHF
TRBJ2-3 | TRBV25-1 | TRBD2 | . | TGTGCCAGTTCCGGTGAGCGGGGAGGCGTTACGCAGTATTTT | CASSGERGGVTQYF
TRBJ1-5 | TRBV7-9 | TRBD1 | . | TGTGCCAGCAGCCTCCCCCTGCGGGGACAGGGAAGCAATCAGCCCCAGCATTTT | CASSLPLRGQGSNQPQHF
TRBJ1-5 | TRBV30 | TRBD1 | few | TGTGCCTGGAGTGTCCGGGACAGGGTTTTGGGGTCGGCCCAGCATTTT | CAWSVRDRVLGSAQHF
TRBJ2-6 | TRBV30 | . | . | TGTGCCTGGAGTGAACCGTCTGGGGCCAACGTCCTGACTTTC | CAWSEPSGANVLTF
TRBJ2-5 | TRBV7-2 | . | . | TGTGCCAGCAGCCCCGGACCTGAGCAAGAGACCCAGTACTTC | CASSPGPEQETQYF
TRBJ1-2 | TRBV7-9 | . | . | TGTGCCAGCAGCTTGGCCCCGGGGGCCAATGGCTACACCTTC | CASSLAPGANGYTF
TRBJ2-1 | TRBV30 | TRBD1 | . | TGTGCCTGGAGTAGAGGACAGGACAATGAGCAGTTCTTC | CAWSRGQDNEQFF
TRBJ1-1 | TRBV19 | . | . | TGTGCCAGTAGTATTGGCCGCCGGGGATGGGGAGCTTTCTTT | CASSIGRRGWGAFF
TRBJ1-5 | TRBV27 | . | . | TGTGCCAGCACGCCCTTGGACAGCAATCAGCCCCAGCATTTT | CASTPLDSNQPQHF
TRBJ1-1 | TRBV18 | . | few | TGTGCCAGCTCACCGGATCCCACTGAAGCTTTCTTT | CASSPDPTEAFF
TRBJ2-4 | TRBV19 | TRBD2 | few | TGTGCCAGTAGTATAATGCTAGCGCCGGGGGGGAACATTCAGTACTTC | CASSIMLAPGGNIQYF
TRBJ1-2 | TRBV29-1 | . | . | TGCAGCGTTGCAACAGGAGCTAACTATGGCTACACCTTC | CSVATGANYGYTF
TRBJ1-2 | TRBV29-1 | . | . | TGCAGCGTTGACGAGGAAACCTACTATGGCTACACCTTC | CSVDEETYYGYTF
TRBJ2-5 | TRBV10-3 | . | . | TGTGCCATCAGTGAGCCCCAGGGGGGGCGCGTTGAGACCCAGTACTTC | CAISEPQGGRVETQYF
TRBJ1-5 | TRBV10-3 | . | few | TGTGCCATCAGTGATACAGGGCTTAGCAATCAGCCCCAGCATTTT | CAISDTGLSNQPQHF